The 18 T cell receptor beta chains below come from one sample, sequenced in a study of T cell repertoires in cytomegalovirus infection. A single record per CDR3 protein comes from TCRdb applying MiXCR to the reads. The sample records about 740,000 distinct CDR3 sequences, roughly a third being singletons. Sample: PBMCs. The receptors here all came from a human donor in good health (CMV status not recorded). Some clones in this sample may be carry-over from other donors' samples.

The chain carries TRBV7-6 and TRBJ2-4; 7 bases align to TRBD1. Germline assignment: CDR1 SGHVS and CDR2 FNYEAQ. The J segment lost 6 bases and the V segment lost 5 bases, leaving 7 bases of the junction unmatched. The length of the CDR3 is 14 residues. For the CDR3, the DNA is TGTGCCAGCAGCCCTCGAGCAGGGGGAAACATTCAGTACTTC. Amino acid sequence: CASSPRAGGNIQYF.

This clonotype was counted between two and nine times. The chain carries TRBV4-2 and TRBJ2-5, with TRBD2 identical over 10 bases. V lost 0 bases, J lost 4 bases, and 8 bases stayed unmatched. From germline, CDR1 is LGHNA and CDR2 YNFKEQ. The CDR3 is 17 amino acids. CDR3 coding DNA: TGTGCCAGCAGCCAAGATACCACTAGCGGGATCGGAGAGACCCAGTACTTC. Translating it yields CASSQDTTSGIGETQYF.

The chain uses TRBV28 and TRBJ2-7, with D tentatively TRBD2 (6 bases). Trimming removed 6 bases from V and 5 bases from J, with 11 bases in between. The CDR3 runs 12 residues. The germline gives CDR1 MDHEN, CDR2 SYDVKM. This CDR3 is CASRAGLNEQYF. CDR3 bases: TGTGCCAGCAGGGCGGGACTTAACGAGCAGTACTTC. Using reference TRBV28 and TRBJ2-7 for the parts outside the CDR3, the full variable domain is DVKVTQSSRYLVKRTGEKVFLECVQDMDHENMFWYRQDPGLGLRLIYFSYDVKMKEKGDIPEGYSVSREKKERFSLILESASTNQTSMYLCASRAGLNEQYFGPGTRLTVT.

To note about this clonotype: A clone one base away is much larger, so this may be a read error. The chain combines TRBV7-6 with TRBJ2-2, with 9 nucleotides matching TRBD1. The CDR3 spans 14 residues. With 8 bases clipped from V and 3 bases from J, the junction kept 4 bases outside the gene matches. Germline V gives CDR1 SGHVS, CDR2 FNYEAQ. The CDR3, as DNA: TGTGCCAGCGGGGGACAGGGCGACACCGGGGAGCTGTTTTTT. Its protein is CASGGQGDTGELFF.

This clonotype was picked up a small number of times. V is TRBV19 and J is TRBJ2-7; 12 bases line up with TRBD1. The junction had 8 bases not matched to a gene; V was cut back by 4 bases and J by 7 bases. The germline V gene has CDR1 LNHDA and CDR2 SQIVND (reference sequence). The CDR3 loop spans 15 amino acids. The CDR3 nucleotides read TGTGCCAGTAGTACCGGGACAGGGGGCCGTAGGGAGCAGTACTTC. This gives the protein CASSTGTGGRREQYF.

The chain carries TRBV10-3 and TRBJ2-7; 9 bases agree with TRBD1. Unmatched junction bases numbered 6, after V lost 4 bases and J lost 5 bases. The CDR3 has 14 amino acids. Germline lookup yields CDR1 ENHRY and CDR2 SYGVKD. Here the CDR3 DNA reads TGTGCCATCAGTGGTACAGGGGGCATCAACGAGCAGTACTTC. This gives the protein CAISGTGGINEQYF.

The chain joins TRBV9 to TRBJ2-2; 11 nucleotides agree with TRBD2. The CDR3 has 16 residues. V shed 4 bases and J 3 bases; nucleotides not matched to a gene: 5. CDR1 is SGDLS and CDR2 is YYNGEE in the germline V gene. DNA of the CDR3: TGTGCCAGCAGCCCCATAGCGGGGGGGCACACCGGGGAGCTGTTTTTT. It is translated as CASSPIAGGHTGELFF. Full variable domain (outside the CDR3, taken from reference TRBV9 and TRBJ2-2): DSGVTQTPKHLITATGQRVTLRCSPRSGDLSVYWYQQSLDQGLQFLIQYYNGEERAKGNILERFSAQQFPDLHSELNLSSLELGDSALYFCASSPIAGGHTGELFFGEGSRLTVL.

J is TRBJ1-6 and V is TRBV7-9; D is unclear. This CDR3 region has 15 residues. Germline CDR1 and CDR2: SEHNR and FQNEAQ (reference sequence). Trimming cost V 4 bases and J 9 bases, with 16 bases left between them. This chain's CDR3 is CASSSLAAVGSPLHF. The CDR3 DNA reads TGTGCCAGCAGCTCCCTGGCAGCCGTGGGTTCACCCCTCCACTTT.

CDR3 nucleotides: TGCAGTGCTAAATCCTGGCAAGATACGCAGTATTTT. Protein product: CSAKSWQDTQYF. The V and J genes are TRBV20-1 and TRBJ2-3; unclear D gene. Germline values: CDR1 DFQATT, CDR2 SNEGSKA (reference sequence). Trimming took off 4 bases at V and 5 bases at J, with 10 bases between the two ends. The CDR3 totals 12 residues.

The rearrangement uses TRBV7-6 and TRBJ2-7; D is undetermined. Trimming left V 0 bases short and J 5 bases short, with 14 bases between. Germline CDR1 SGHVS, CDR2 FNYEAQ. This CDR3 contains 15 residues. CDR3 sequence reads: CASSLAASRPHEQYF. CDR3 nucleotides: TGTGCCAGCAGCTTAGCGGCGAGTCGCCCCCACGAGCAGTACTTC.

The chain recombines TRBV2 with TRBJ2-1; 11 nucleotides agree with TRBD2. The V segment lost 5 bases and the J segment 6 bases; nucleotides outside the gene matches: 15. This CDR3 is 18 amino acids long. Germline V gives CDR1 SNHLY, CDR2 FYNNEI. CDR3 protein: CASSLKLAGDKEINEQFF. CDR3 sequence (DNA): TGTGCCAGCAGTTTAAAACTAGCGGGAGACAAAGAAATCAATGAGCAGTTCTTC.

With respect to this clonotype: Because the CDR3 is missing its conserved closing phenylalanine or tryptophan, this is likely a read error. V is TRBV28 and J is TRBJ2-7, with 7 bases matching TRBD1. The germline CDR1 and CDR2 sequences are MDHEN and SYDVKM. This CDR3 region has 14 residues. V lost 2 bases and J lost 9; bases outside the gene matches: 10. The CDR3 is CASSLGDSLSGQYL. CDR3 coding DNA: TGTGCCAGCAGTTTAGGGGACAGCCTTTCTGGGCAGTACTTA.

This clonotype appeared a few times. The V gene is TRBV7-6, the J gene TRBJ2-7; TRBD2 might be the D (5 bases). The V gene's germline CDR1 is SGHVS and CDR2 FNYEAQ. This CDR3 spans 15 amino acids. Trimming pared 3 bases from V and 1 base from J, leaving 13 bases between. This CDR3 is CASSFNSGASYEQYF. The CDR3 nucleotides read TGTGCCAGCAGCTTTAACAGCGGTGCGTCCTACGAGCAGTACTTC.

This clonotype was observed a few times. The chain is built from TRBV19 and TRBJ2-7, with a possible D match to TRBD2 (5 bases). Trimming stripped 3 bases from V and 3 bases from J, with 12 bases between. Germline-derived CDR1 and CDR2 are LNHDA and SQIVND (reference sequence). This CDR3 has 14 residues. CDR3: CASSMIASGYEQYF. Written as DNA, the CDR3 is TGTGCCAGTAGTATGATAGCGAGCGGCTACGAGCAGTACTTC.

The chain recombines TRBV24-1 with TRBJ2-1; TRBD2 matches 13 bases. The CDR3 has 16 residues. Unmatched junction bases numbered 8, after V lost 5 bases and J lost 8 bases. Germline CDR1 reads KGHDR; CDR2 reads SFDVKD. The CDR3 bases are TGTGCCACCAGTGCCATACTAGCGGGGGGGCGGGATGAGCAGTTCTTC. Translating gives CATSAILAGGRDEQFF.

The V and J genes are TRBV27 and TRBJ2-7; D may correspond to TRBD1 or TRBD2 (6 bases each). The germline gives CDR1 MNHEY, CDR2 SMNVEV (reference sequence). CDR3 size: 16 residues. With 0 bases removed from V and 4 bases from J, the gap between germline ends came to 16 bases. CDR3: CASSLSISGGSYEQYF. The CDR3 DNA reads TGTGCCAGCAGTTTATCGATTTCCGGGGGCTCTTACGAGCAGTACTTC.

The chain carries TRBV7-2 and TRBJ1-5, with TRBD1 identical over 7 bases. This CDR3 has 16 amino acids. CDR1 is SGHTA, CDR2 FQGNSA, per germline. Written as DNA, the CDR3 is TGTGCAAGCGGCTCGACAGGGAGTTTACCTTCGTGGCCCCAGCATTTT. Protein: CASGSTGSLPSWPQHF.

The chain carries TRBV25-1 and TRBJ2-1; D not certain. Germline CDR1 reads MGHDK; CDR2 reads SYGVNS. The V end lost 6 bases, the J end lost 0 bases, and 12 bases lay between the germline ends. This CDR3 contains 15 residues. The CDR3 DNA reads TGTGCCAGCAGCGGCCGTTTCAGCTCCTACAATGAGCAGTTCTTC. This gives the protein CASSGRFSSYNEQFF.